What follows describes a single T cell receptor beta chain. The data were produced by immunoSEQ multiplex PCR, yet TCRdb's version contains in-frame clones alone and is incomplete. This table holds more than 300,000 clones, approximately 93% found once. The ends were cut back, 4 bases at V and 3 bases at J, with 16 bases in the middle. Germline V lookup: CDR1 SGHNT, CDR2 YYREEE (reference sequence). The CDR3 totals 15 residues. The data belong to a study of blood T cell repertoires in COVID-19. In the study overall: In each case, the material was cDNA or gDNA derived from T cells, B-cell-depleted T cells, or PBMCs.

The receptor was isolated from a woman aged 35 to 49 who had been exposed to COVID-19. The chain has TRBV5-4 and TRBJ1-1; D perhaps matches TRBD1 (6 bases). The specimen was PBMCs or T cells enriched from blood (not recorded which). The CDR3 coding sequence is TGTGCCAGCAGCCCCTTTACAGGGTTTGACACTGAAGCTTTCTTT. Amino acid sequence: CASSPFTGFDTEAFF.